This passage covers 3 T cell receptor beta chains from one sample sequenced in a study of OX40 agonist ivuxolimab in advanced cancers. Sequencing used immunoSEQ multiplex PCR; TCRdb keeps in-frame clones, though not all of them. This sample has about 52,000 clones; roughly 91% occur once, and the top ten carry roughly a quarter. Sequences were derived from CD4+ or CD8+ T cells sorted from blood, sampled in a trial of the OX40 agonist ivuxolimab. The receptors come from an adult with an advanced solid tumor such as melanoma, head and neck, liver or kidney cancer.

This chain uses TRBV27 with TRBJ2-7; D possibly corresponds to TRBD1 (5 bases). The V gene's germline CDR1 is MNHEY and CDR2 SMNVEV (reference sequence). CDR3 size: 15 residues. Deletions cut 3 bases from V and 4 bases from J, with 16 bases between. CDR3 protein: CASSFWQGGNYEQYF. DNA for the CDR3: TGTGCCAGCAGTTTTTGGCAGGGCGGTAATTACGAGCAGTACTTC.

V gene TRBV25-1 combines with J gene TRBJ2-5; the match to TRBD2 covers 9 bases. CDR1 is MGHDK and CDR2 is SYGVNS in the germline V gene. This CDR3 is built from 17 residues. V trimming: 1 base; J trimming: 5 bases; junction bases outside the gene matches: 11. Here the CDR3 DNA reads TGTGCCAGCAGTGAATGGGGTAGCGGGGGAGGTGTGGAGACCCAGTACTTC. It translates to CASSEWGSGGGVETQYF. The full variable domain, with the rest looked up from reference TRBV25-1 and TRBJ2-5, is EADIYQTPRYLVIGTGKKITLECSQTMGHDKMYWYQQDPGMELHLIHYSYGVNSTEKGDLSSESTVSRIRTEHFPLTLESARPSHTSQYLCASSEWGSGGGVETQYFGPGTRLLVL.

Points on this clone: The same CDR3 also results from other DNA sequences found in this sample. The gene calls are TRBV9 and TRBJ2-3; D unresolved. V was pared by 0 bases and J by 4 bases, with 6 bases between. CDR1 SGDLS and CDR2 YYNGEE come from the germline V gene. The CDR3 extends over 13 amino acids. This CDR3 reads CASSVVEADTQYF. DNA of the CDR3: TGTGCCAGCAGCGTAGTGGAAGCAGATACGCAGTATTTT.